Below, one T cell receptor (beta chain) is given with its context. Its antigen target is currently unknown. Per-base qualities were not stored, and no clone one base away is much larger. The entry originates in a study of molecular identifiers for immune sequencing clone quantification (dated by TCRdb to the late 2010s). The study in broad terms: In a replicate experiment, RNA from roughly 20,000 or 100,000 naive CD8 T cells was split into five aliquots, four of which were sequenced. CD8 T cells were used in a methods study to benchmark molecular-identifier clustering-based TCR repertoire sequencing (MIDCIRS) and TCR RNA copy counting.

Naive CD8 T cell libraries were made from 20,000 to 1,000,000 sorted cells using 10%, 30% or 50% of purified RNA. On a BD FACSAria II, naive CD8 T cells were FACS-sorted as CD8+CD4-CCR7+CD45RA+ and collected into RLT Plus buffer. Detection sensitivity was tested by spiking Jurkat RNA equal to roughly ten TCR copies' worth into samples containing roughly 17,000-1,000,000 naive CD8 T cells. Enrichment of CD8 T cells was done with RosetteSep CD8+ T Cell Enrichment Cocktail plus Ficoll-Paque, and ACK red cell lysis came afterward. Overall study outcomes, separate from this receptor: Modeling estimated about three recovered TCR RNA copies per cell, compared with about 9.3 by digital PCR, which implies roughly 30% capture efficiency. In CMV-specific effector cells, over 98% of molecules were held by clones above 20 RNA copies, whereas under 1% of molecules were held by such clones in naive cells. When barcode sub-clustering was omitted, TCR diversity was inflated by chimeric consensus sequences, with chimeras reaching as high as 47%. Highly expanded clone sizes could be underestimated because identical TCR molecules may share a barcode. Spiked-in Jurkat TCR RNA equivalent to a single cell was reported to be detectable even among over 800,000 naive CD8 T cells. The naive libraries included spiked-in Jurkat TCR RNA (about nine copies' worth), and this Jurkat TCR RNA is not part of the donor repertoire.

CDR1 and CDR2, looked up from the germline V gene, are KGHDR and SFDVKD. V gives up 4 bases and J gives up 7 bases, and the segment between their germline ends measures 13 bases. Including cysteine and phenylalanine, the CDR3 has 14 amino acids. Only the CDR3 region is kept as DNA, spanning 42 bases read in frame from base 1. Receptors were amplified or captured by PCR. TCRdb names Illumina HiSeq 4000 as the instrument used. Bulk TCR libraries were prepared as previously described, using TCR primers listed in Table S5. Total RNA was purified with the Qiagen AllPrep DNA/RNA kit. Before any analysis, reads coming from multiple sequencing runs of the same library were combined into one pool. The paper's data handling went like this. Reads were retained only if an exact TCR constant sequence was present, and the retained reads were trimmed to 150 nt and grouped according to their 12-nt molecular barcodes. Reads within each barcode group were sub-clustered using a 15% Levenshtein threshold, and quality-weighted consensus sequences were constructed for each RNA molecule. Non-functional sequences were discarded, and so were lower-count sequences lying one edit away from another sequence. On the basis of fitting two negative binomial distributions, barcode sub-clusters with fewer than 20% of the maximum read count were discarded. The public reads were run again by TCRdb, first through fastp at Q25 and then through MiXCR, and only productive beta chains were kept. All rows with the same CDR3 protein become a single entry with the most common DNA and genes. Here the V and J calls rest on TCRdb's processing, not on the authors' analysis. In all, the sample holds about 510,000 distinct CDR3 sequences, and over 20% of those were seen once. The top ten constitute under 0.85% of the sample.

The receptor was derived from a human donor in good health. Some libraries in this study had Jurkat cell RNA spiked in. Recombination joined TRBV24-1 with TRBJ1-5; the D segment could be TRBD1, given 6 matching bases. Sequencing was carried out using naive CD8+ T cells from blood, with Jurkat cell RNA spiked in. In light of the paper, this sample's cell subset or site label describes: FACS-sorted CD8+CD4-CCR7+CD45RA+ naive T cells. The CDR3 has the sequence CATSDDTGNQPQHF. The DNA sequence is given as TGTGCCACCAGTGACGATACAGGGAACCAGCCCCAGCATTTT.